Each of the 21 T cell receptor beta chains below was sequenced from the same sample in a study of radiation and T cells in renal cell carcinoma. Sequencing was performed with immunoSEQ multiplex PCR; in TCRdb, only in-frame clones are kept and a portion is missing. The data contain approximately 120,000 clones, roughly 85% of them singletons. The time point: baseline pretreatment blood. The sample's treatment: 15 Gy SBRT to primary tumor, nephrectomy 4 weeks later. The sequences come from blood, collected from a patient whose treatment included radiotherapy and nephrectomy. These receptors originate from an older woman with renal cell carcinoma.

J is TRBJ2-5 and V is TRBV6-1, with D maybe TRBD1 (6 bases). CDR1 and CDR2 from the germline V gene are MNHNS and SASEGT. The V and J ends lost 3 bases and 4 bases respectively, with 15 bases between them. The CDR3 is 15 amino acids. The CDR3 sequence: CASSDQSTGRETQYF. Here the CDR3 DNA reads TGTGCCAGCAGTGATCAGTCCACAGGGAGAGAGACCCAGTACTTC.

The rearrangement links TRBV5-1 to TRBJ2-5; D is uncertain. Gene TRBJ2-7 matches the end of the DNA better, so the J call may be wrong. The CDR3 has 13 residues. The germline V gene encodes CDR1 SGHRS and CDR2 YFSETQ. The CDR3 sequence is CASSSRVAYEQYF. CDR3 nucleotides: TGCGCCAGCAGCTCAAGGGTAGCCTACGAGCAGTACTTC.

The rearrangement joins TRBV7-9 to TRBJ1-2, with 12 bases fitting TRBD1. Germline CDR1 is SEHNR and CDR2 is FQNEAQ (reference sequence). Germline trimming cut 5 bases from V and 7 bases from J; bases unmatched to any gene: 5. CDR3 length equals 14 residues. In DNA, the CDR3 is TGTGCCAGCAGCCAGGGACAGGGGGCGCCTGGCTACACCTTC. This sequence encodes CASSQGQGAPGYTF. The complete variable domain, with remaining parts taken from reference TRBV7-9 and TRBJ1-2, reads DTGVSQNPRHKITKRGQNVTFRCDPISEHNRLYWYRQTLGQGPEFLTYFQNEAQLEKSRLLSDRFSAERPKGSFSTLEIQRTEQGDSAMYLCASSQGQGAPGYTFGSGTRLTVV.

The J gene is TRBJ2-7, the V gene TRBV9; maybe TRBD2 (5 bases). Trimming cost V 2 bases and J 12 bases, with 18 bases left between them. CDR3 size: 13 residues. CDR1 and CDR2 (germline): SGDLS, YYNGEE. This chain's CDR3 is CASSVGASERRYF. CDR3 sequence (DNA): TGTGCCAGCAGCGTGGGAGCCTCAGAACGTAGGTACTTC.

This clone was counted between two and nine times. The sample contains more than one DNA sequence encoding this CDR3. The V and J genes are TRBV9 and TRBJ2-5; TRBD2 matches at 12 bases. V lost 0 bases to trimming and J lost 5 bases; unmatched junction nucleotides: 8. The germline CDR1 and CDR2 sequences are SGDLS and YYNGEE. The CDR3 sequence is 17 residues long. The DNA for the CDR3 is TGTGCCAGCAGCGTAGGTGCTAGCGGGGGGGGATTGGAGACCCAGTACTTC. It yields the protein CASSVGASGGGLETQYF.

This chain connects TRBV19 to TRBJ2-7, with TRBD2 matching 11 bases. V gave up 4 bases and J gave up 0 bases; unmatched junction bases: 5. The CDR3 is made up of 16 amino acids. Germline values: CDR1 LNHDA, CDR2 SQIVND (reference sequence). CDR3 amino acids: CASSKGLAGPSYEQYF. CDR3 nucleotide sequence: TGTGCCAGTAGTAAAGGACTAGCGGGTCCCTCCTACGAGCAGTACTTC.

The chain recombines TRBV28 with TRBJ1-2; D ambiguous. The CDR3 is made up of 13 amino acids. V gave up 7 bases and J gave up 5 bases, with 14 bases separating them. Germline V CDR1 and CDR2: MDHEN, SYDVKM. In nucleotides, the CDR3 is TGTGCCAGCACCGTACTCCCCGGATATGGCTACACCTTC. Its protein is CASTVLPGYGYTF.

V usage is TRBV28 and J usage is TRBJ2-7, with D perhaps assigned TRBD1 or TRBD2 (7 bases each). Germline loops: CDR1 MDHEN, CDR2 SYDVKM. CDR3 size: 16 residues. V was trimmed by 5 bases and J by 1 base, leaving 18 bases between them. CDR3 amino acids: CASSLGGGQTSYEQYF. Here the CDR3 DNA reads TGTGCCAGCAGTCTTGGGGGGGGACAGACTTCCTACGAGCAGTACTTC.

The chain couples TRBV9 to TRBJ1-5; D is possibly TRBD1 (5 bases). This CDR3 has 15 residues. V was cut by 4 bases and J by 1 base, with 12 bases left in between. CDR1 and CDR2 (germline): SGDLS, YYNGEE. CDR3 protein: CASSISGTSNQPQHF. CDR3 DNA: TGTGCCAGCAGCATCTCCGGGACCAGCAATCAGCCCCAGCATTTT.

This clone was detected many times. This sequence joins TRBV28 and TRBJ1-2; a weak D match, TRBD1 (6 bases). The CDR3 is 14 residues long. The V gene lost 2 bases and the J gene lost 11 bases, with 18 bases spanning the gap. Germline-derived CDR1 and CDR2 are MDHEN and SYDVKM. The CDR3 DNA sequence: TGTGCCAGCAGTTTAGGTACAGGGCAAGGGGGATACACCTTC. Translating it yields CASSLGTGQGGYTF.

The chain has TRBV7-9 and TRBJ1-1; D may be TRBD1 (6 bases). Germline V CDR1 and CDR2: SEHNR, FQNEAQ (reference sequence). The CDR3 runs to 15 residues. V was cut by 7 bases and J by 1 base, with 16 bases left in between. CDR3 residues: CASNSQEGGNTEAFF. The DNA for the CDR3 is TGTGCCAGCAACTCTCAGGAGGGGGGGAACACTGAAGCTTTCTTT.

The CDR3 sequence is CASTSGGGSTPLHF. The CDR3 nucleotides read TGTGCCAGCACCTCTGGGGGGGGTTCAACACCCCTCCACTTT. This sequence joins TRBV27 and TRBJ1-6; TRBD1 is a possible D gene (5 bases). Germline values: CDR1 MNHEY, CDR2 SMNVEV (reference sequence). V lost 7 bases and J 11 bases, leaving 18 bases between the germline ends. The CDR3 is 14 residues long.

CDR3 amino acids: CASSKLPDKDNGYTF. CDR3 bases: TGTGCCAGCAGCAAACTCCCGGACAAAGATAATGGCTACACCTTC. The gene calls are TRBV21-1 and TRBJ1-2; the listed D gene, TRBD1, was not tested against the DNA. TRBV21-1 is flagged as a pseudogene. The CDR3 has 15 amino acids.

The chain links TRBV6-6 to TRBJ2-7; D is uncertain. V gave up 6 bases and J gave up 5 bases, with 17 bases separating them. The CDR3 totals 14 residues. From germline, CDR1 is MNHNY and CDR2 SVGAGI (reference sequence). CDR3 sequence: CASSPPGQSDEQYF. DNA of the CDR3: TGTGCCAGCAGCCCTCCTGGGCAGTCGGACGAGCAGTACTTC.

This clone was found a few times. The V gene is TRBV28, the J gene TRBJ2-1; D may match TRBD1 or TRBD2 (5 bases each). The CDR3 is 12 residues long. Germline CDR1 is MDHEN and CDR2 is SYDVKM. V shed 5 bases and J shed 10 bases, with 12 bases lying between them. The CDR3, as DNA: TGTGCCAGCAGTCTGAGGGGAGTAGAGCAGTTCTTC. Protein product: CASSLRGVEQFF.

The V gene is TRBV6-1, the J gene TRBJ2-1; TRBD2 matches at 7 bases. V dropped 3 bases and J dropped 7; count of bases not matched to a gene: 12. The germline V gene encodes CDR1 MNHNS and CDR2 SASEGT. The CDR3 covers 16 residues. The CDR3 here is CASSEGWQVGGNEQFF. In nucleotides, the CDR3 is TGTGCCAGCAGTGAGGGGTGGCAGGTCGGGGGGAATGAGCAGTTCTTC.

In its sample, this clone was seen once. The V and J genes are TRBV9 and TRBJ1-1, with 8 bases fitting TRBD1. The J segment lost 10 bases and the V segment lost 4 bases, leaving 15 bases of the junction unmatched. Germline-derived CDR1 and CDR2 are SGDLS and YYNGEE. This CDR3 spans 15 amino acids. CDR3 residues: CASSYAGTGPEGAFF. The CDR3 region has the DNA TGTGCCAGCAGCTACGCCGGGACAGGCCCTGAAGGAGCTTTCTTT.

The chain joins TRBV28 to TRBJ2-7; D unresolved. Germline CDR1 and CDR2: MDHEN and SYDVKM. Trimming pared 6 bases from V and 7 bases from J, leaving 10 bases between. The CDR3 length is 11 residues. This chain's CDR3 is CASRLRTEQYF. The CDR3 nucleotides are TGTGCCAGCAGGCTACGAACGGAGCAGTACTTC. The variable domain in full, completed from reference TRBV28 and TRBJ2-7, reads DVKVTQSSRYLVKRTGEKVFLECVQDMDHENMFWYRQDPGLGLRLIYFSYDVKMKEKGDIPEGYSVSREKKERFSLILESASTNQTSMYLCASRLRTEQYFGPGTRLTVT.

The V gene is TRBV2, the J gene TRBJ1-6; D is possibly TRBD1 (6 bases). Trimming shortened V by 8 bases and J by 7 bases, and 18 bases separated the two germline ends. Germline V gene data show CDR1 as SNHLY and CDR2 as FYNNEI. This CDR3 spans 15 amino acids. CDR3 sequence: CASRGPGERNSPLHF. As DNA, the CDR3 is TGTGCCAGCCGGGGACCAGGGGAACGGAATTCACCCCTCCACTTT.

This chain links TRBV6-5 with TRBJ1-2, with D possibly being TRBD1 (6 bases). The CDR3 is made up of 14 amino acids. The V end lost 0 bases, the J end lost 8 bases, and 13 bases lay between the germline ends. CDR1 is MNHEY and CDR2 is SVGAGI in the germline V gene. The CDR3 DNA is TGTGCCAGCAGTTACTCTGGGGGGCTGGGCGGCTACACCTTC. Its translation: CASSYSGGLGGYTF.

V and J are TRBV27 and TRBJ2-2; D remains ambiguous. The CDR3 loop spans 13 amino acids. From germline, CDR1 is MNHEY and CDR2 SMNVEV (reference sequence). V was clipped by 4 bases and J by 7 bases, with 10 bases between them. The CDR3 sequence is CASSSPSGGELFF. The DNA for the CDR3 is TGTGCCAGCAGTTCCCCGTCCGGCGGGGAGCTGTTTTTT.